The rows below give T cell receptor beta chains drawn from one sample of a study of T cells after yellow fever vaccination. TCRdb reprocessed the 5' RACE reads via MiXCR and lists one record per CDR3 protein. The sample shows more than 250,000 distinct CDR3 sequences, approximately 7% of them seen only once. Sequences were derived from PBMCs, sampled about 41 days after the first yellow fever vaccination. Every receptor here comes from a man aged 18 to 29 who received the YFV17D yellow fever vaccine. The CDR3 runs from the conserved cysteine through the conserved F or W. The D gene is left open where the match is weak. Size tells how often a clone was seen (once, few, many) or the class of an expanded clone, and some rows leave it out.

size,J,V,D,DNA,CDR3
few,TRBJ2-5,TRBV7-2,TRBD2,TGTGCCAGCAGCTTCCAGCGGGGCGAGGAGACCCAGTACTTC,CASSFQRGEETQYF
-,TRBJ1-1,TRBV6-2/TRBV6-3,-,TGTGCCAGCAGTTATAGGCGGGGGGGGGCCGCTGAAGCTTTCTTT,CASSYRRGGAAEAFF
-,TRBJ1-4,TRBV7-9,-,TGTGCCAGCAGCTTAGGAACAAGTAATGAAAAACTGTTTTTT,CASSLGTSNEKLFF
-,TRBJ2-7,TRBV20-1,-,TGCAGTGCTAGAGACAGGGGCCACGAGCAGTACTTC,CSARDRGHEQYF
few,TRBJ2-1,TRBV20-1,-,TGCAGTGCCCGGGACACCGCAGGCAATGAGCAGTTCTTC,CSARDTAGNEQFF
few,TRBJ2-2,TRBV5-5,TRBD2,TGTGCCAGCAACCGGGGGGTGAACACCGGGGAGCTGTTTTTT,CASNRGVNTGELFF
-,TRBJ1-1,TRBV5-1,TRBD1,TGCGCCAGCAGCGACGGGACAGGGGGCTTCACTGAAGCTTTCTTT,CASSDGTGGFTEAFF
few,TRBJ2-1,TRBV5-5,TRBD1,TGTGCCAGCAGCTCGGGACAGGGGCGCGAGTTCTTC,CASSSGQGREFF
-,TRBJ1-2,TRBV6-1,-,TGTGCCAGCATGTCCCTGGCGGACAGTCTAGAAGGCTACACCTTC,CASMSLADSLEGYTF
many,TRBJ2-5,TRBV5-1,-,TGCGCCAGCAGCTGGCCACAGCAGAGGGGGGGGCCGTCAAAAGAGACCCAGTACTTC,CASSWPQQRGGPSKETQYF
-,TRBJ1-6,TRBV5-1,-,TGCGCCAGCAGCTTGGCCGAGGCGCCTAATTCACCCCTCCACTTT,CASSLAEAPNSPLHF
many,TRBJ2-3,TRBV7-6,-,TGTGCCAGCAGCCCCCAGGTGGCAGGGGTAGATACGCAGTATTTT,CASSPQVAGVDTQYF
few,TRBJ2-7,TRBV27,TRBD1,TGTGCCAGCCGGAAAAGGTCCGGGACAGGGACTATCGACGAGCAGTACTTC,CASRKRSGTGTIDEQYF
many,TRBJ1-1,TRBV7-9,-,TGTGCCAGCAGCTTATTAGACACTGAAGCTTTCTTT,CASSLLDTEAFF
many,TRBJ2-5,TRBV7-9,-,TGTGCCAGCAGCTTGGTGGGGGAGGAGACCCAGTACTTC,CASSLVGEETQYF
few,TRBJ2-5,TRBV25-1,TRBD1,TGTGCCAGCAGCTGGGGGACAGGAAGGAGAGAGACCCAGTACTTC,CASSWGTGRRETQYF
-,TRBJ1-2,TRBV5-1,-,TGCGCCAGCAGCCGCCTGGGAGCCGACTATGGCTACACCTTC,CASSRLGADYGYTF
-,TRBJ2-5,TRBV6-5,TRBD2,TGTGCCAGCAGTTACACGCCGGATGCCGGGACTAGCGGGGCCCAGTACTTC,CASSYTPDAGTSGAQYF
-,TRBJ2-2,TRBV4-3,TRBD2,TGCGCCAGCAGCTCGTTACTAGCGGGGGGCACCGGGGAGCTGTTTTTT,CASSSLLAGGTGELFF
few,TRBJ1-6,TRBV3-1,-,TGTGCCAGCAGCCAATTCGGAGGGGATTCACCCCTCCACTTT,CASSQFGGDSPLHF
few,TRBJ2-5,TRBV5-4,TRBD2,TGTGCCAGCAGTCTAGCGGGGGGAAACCAAGAGACCCAGTACTTC,CASSLAGGNQETQYF
many,TRBJ2-1,TRBV5-4,-,TGTGCCAGCAGCTTGAACAGCGGCAACTACTACAATGAGCAGTTCTTC,CASSLNSGNYYNEQFF
few,TRBJ1-6,TRBV7-2,-,TGTGCCAGCAAAGTCAAGGGGGGGGACGATAATTCACCCCTCCACTTT,CASKVKGGDDNSPLHF
-,TRBJ1-1,TRBV28,-,TGTGCCAGCGAGTCAGTAAACACTGAAGCTTTCTTT,CASESVNTEAFF
many,TRBJ2-7,TRBV20-1,-,TGCAGTGCTAGTTTGGGGGTCCTACGGGGGCAGTACTTC,CSASLGVLRGQYF
few,TRBJ2-6,TRBV5-6,TRBD2,TGTGCCAGCAGCCCACTAGCGGGGGCGCTCTCTGGGGCCAACGTCCTGACTTTC,CASSPLAGALSGANVLTF
few,TRBJ2-7,TRBV5-4,-,TGTGCCAGCAGCTTGGACCCACCAAGCGAGCAGTACTTC,CASSLDPPSEQYF
many,TRBJ2-2,TRBV6-2/TRBV6-3,-,TGTGCCAGCAGTTACGGGGGAGGCGGGGAGCTGTTTTTT,CASSYGGGGELFF
-,TRBJ1-2,TRBV4-1,-,TGCGCCAGCAGCCAAGATGTAGGCAGTAACTATGGCTACACCTTC,CASSQDVGSNYGYTF
few,TRBJ2-1,TRBV12-5,TRBD1,TGTGCTAGTGGGGCGACGGGACAGGGTGACAATGAGCAGTTCTTC,CASGATGQGDNEQFF
-,TRBJ2-7,TRBV3-1,-,TGTGCCAGCAGCCAAGAAGGAGGGGAAGAGCAGTACTTC,CASSQEGGEEQYF
-,TRBJ2-3,TRBV29-1,-,TGCAGCGCAAAAAGTCGCACAGATACGCAGTATTTT,CSAKSRTDTQYF
-,TRBJ2-3,TRBV5-1,-,TGCGCCAGCAGCTTGGGACTTACGGCGGCAGATACGCAGTATTTT,CASSLGLTAADTQYF
-,TRBJ2-3,TRBV7-3,-,TGTGCCAGCAGCTTAGGGACTTTCCCAGATACGCAGTATTTT,CASSLGTFPDTQYF
-,TRBJ1-5,TRBV10-3,-,TGTGCCATCAGTGAGCACCTACTACAGCCCCAGCATTTT,CAISEHLLQPQHF
-,TRBJ2-1,TRBV6-1,-,TGTGCCAGCAGTCTCCGCGGTACGTTAATCTACAATGAGCAGTTCTTC,CASSLRGTLIYNEQFF
few,TRBJ2-1,TRBV7-8,-,TGTGCCAGCACCTTCCCGGGGTCTGAGCAGTTCTTC,CASTFPGSEQFF
few,TRBJ2-3,TRBV24-1,TRBD1,TGTGCCACCAGTCGACAGGGGGCAGATACGCAGTATTTT,CATSRQGADTQYF
many,TRBJ1-1,TRBV5-1,-,TGCGCCAGCAGCTTATCCGGCGGGACTGAAGCTTTCTTT,CASSLSGGTEAFF
few,TRBJ1-1,TRBV5-4,-,TGTGCCAGCAGCCAGGGAAATCGGGACACTGAAGCTTTCTTT,CASSQGNRDTEAFF
-,TRBJ2-3,TRBV7-8,-,TGTGCCAGCAGCTTAGGGACAGTTAGCACAGATACGCAGTATTTT,CASSLGTVSTDTQYF
-,TRBJ1-1,TRBV20-1,-,TGCAGTGCCAGGCCAGAGAACACTGAAGCTTTCTTT,CSARPENTEAFF
many,TRBJ2-1,TRBV5-1,TRBD2,TGCGCCAGCCGAGCGGGGGTTAACAATGAGCAGTTCTTC,CASRAGVNNEQFF
-,TRBJ2-2,TRBV29-1,-,TGCAGCGTTGAGGGCAGGGCCGACACCGGGGAGCTGTTTTTT,CSVEGRADTGELFF
many,TRBJ2-5,TRBV12-3/TRBV12-4,-,TGTGCCAGCAGTTTGGATGGGACGCACCAAGAGACCCAGTACTTC,CASSLDGTHQETQYF
-,TRBJ2-5,TRBV5-1,TRBD2,TGCGCCAGCAGCTTGGGTTATGAAATAGCGGGGATCGAGACCCAGTACTTC,CASSLGYEIAGIETQYF
many,TRBJ2-2,TRBV4-3,TRBD2,TGCGCCAGCAGCCAGGGGGGGTCCCGGGACACCGGGGAGCTGTTTTTT,CASSQGGSRDTGELFF
-,TRBJ2-3,TRBV19,-,TGTGCCAGTAGTATAGGGTCTGGCACAGATACGCAGTATTTT,CASSIGSGTDTQYF
-,TRBJ1-1,TRBV6-5,-,TGTGCCAGCAGTTACTCACCACAGGGGAACACTGAAGCTTTCTTT,CASSYSPQGNTEAFF
-,TRBJ2-2,TRBV10-3,-,TGTGCCATCAGTTGGACCACGAACACCGGGGAGCTGTTTTTT,CAISWTTNTGELFF
-,TRBJ1-4,TRBV7-2,-,TGTGCCAGCAGCGCACAGATTAATGAAAAACTGTTTTTT,CASSAQINEKLFF